Below, 32 T cell receptor beta chains from the same sample are listed, as sequenced in a study of shared clonotypes between healthy human individuals. TCRdb's table, derived via immunoSEQ multiplex PCR, lists solely in-frame clones and lacks some. This table has around 1.9 million clones, 90% to 95% appearing once. Naive CD8 cells lacked CD45RO and underwent positive selection for CCR7, leaving out terminally differentiated effector memory CD45RA+ cells. The specimen was naive CD8+ T cells from PBMCs. Receptor source: a man younger than 30 in good health. Some clones in this sample may be carry-over from other donors' samples.

This rearrangement joins TRBV19 to TRBJ1-1, with D tentatively TRBD1 (5 bases). The V end was cut by 7 bases, the J end by 4 bases, with 22 bases between. This CDR3 comprises 16 residues. CDR1 is LNHDA and CDR2 is SQIVND in the germline V gene (reference sequence). The CDR3 here is CASTQATGLLSTEAFF. CDR3 coding DNA: TGTGCCAGTACCCAAGCCACGGGGCTCTTAAGCACTGAAGCTTTCTTT.

The chain carries TRBV19 and TRBJ1-5; D call uncertain. Germline V CDR1 and CDR2: LNHDA, SQIVND (reference sequence). The V and J ends lost 5 bases and 0 bases respectively, with 11 bases between them. The length of the CDR3 is 15 residues. Written as DNA, the CDR3 is TGTGCCAGTAGTGAGATGGATTATAGCAATCAGCCCCAGCATTTT. Residues: CASSEMDYSNQPQHF. The variable domain in full, completed from reference TRBV19 and TRBJ1-5, reads DGGITQSPKYLFRKEGQNVTLSCEQNLNHDAMYWYRQDPGQGLRLIYYSQIVNDFQKGDIAEGYSVSREKKESFPLTVTSAQKNPTAFYLCASSEMDYSNQPQHFGDGTRLSIL.

The chain joins TRBV6-1 to TRBJ2-7; 9 bases agree with TRBD1. J gave up 4 bases and V 1 base, and 17 bases lay outside the gene matches. The germline V gene encodes CDR1 MNHNS and CDR2 SASEGT. CDR3 length equals 19 residues. As DNA, the CDR3 is TGTGCCAGCAGTGAAGTCAAGGTATTGCGGGACAGGGAGGAGTACGAGCAGTACTTC. Encoded protein: CASSEVKVLRDREEYEQYF.

V and J are TRBV7-6 and TRBJ2-7; D possibly uses TRBD1 or TRBD2 (5 bases each). Germline V lookup: CDR1 SGHVS, CDR2 FNYEAQ. Trimming left V 5 bases short and J 2 bases short, with 16 bases between. This CDR3 contains 15 residues. As DNA, the CDR3 is TGTGCCAGCAGCCTTTTCCCCCTGGGGGCCTACGAGCAGTACTTC. Translating it yields CASSLFPLGAYEQYF. Based on the CDR3 plus reference TRBV7-6 and TRBJ2-7, the full variable domain is GAGVSQSPRYKVTKRGQDVALRCDPISGHVSLYWYRQALGQGPEFLTYFNYEAQQDKSGLPNDRFSAERPEGSISTLTIQRTEQRDSAMYRCASSLFPLGAYEQYFGPGTRLTVT.

The V call is TRBV11-2, the J call TRBJ2-7; maybe TRBD1 (5 bases). Germline values: CDR1 SGHAT, CDR2 FQNNGV. CDR3 length: 12 residues. V lost 1 base to trimming and J lost 6 bases, with 7 bases between them. CDR3 loop: CASSLVQGEQYF. CDR3 DNA sequence: TGTGCCAGCAGCTTAGTGCAGGGCGAGCAGTACTTC.

This chain links TRBV7-3 with TRBJ2-1; 10 nucleotides line up with TRBD2. V trimming: 5 bases; J trimming: 3 bases; junction bases outside the gene matches: 4. Germline-derived CDR1 and CDR2 are SGHTA and FQGTGA. The CDR3 covers 15 residues. The CDR3 here is CASSTLAGVYNEQFF. CDR3 DNA: TGTGCCAGCAGCACCCTAGCGGGGGTCTACAATGAGCAGTTCTTC.

The rearrangement uses TRBV29-1 and TRBJ2-1, with D hard to call. The CDR3 is made up of 11 amino acids. V lost 6 bases and J 9 bases, leaving 12 bases between the germline ends. Germline-derived CDR1 and CDR2 are SQVTM and ANQGSEA. The CDR3 loop reads CSVPLRPEQFF. CDR3 coding DNA: TGCAGCGTGCCCTTGAGGCCTGAGCAGTTCTTC.

V gene TRBV11-2 combines with J gene TRBJ2-7, with 9 nucleotides matching TRBD2. J lost 5 bases, V lost 4 bases, and 6 bases had no gene match. Germline CDR1 is SGHAT and CDR2 is FQNNGV. The CDR3 contains 14 residues. The CDR3 region is CASSSGLAPHEQYF. DNA for the CDR3: TGTGCCAGCAGCTCGGGACTAGCCCCCCACGAGCAGTACTTC.

The chain is built from TRBV6-5 and TRBJ1-1; D ambiguous. The CDR3 contains 16 residues. V lost 0 bases, J lost 0 bases, and 11 bases lay in between. The germline V gene encodes CDR1 MNHEY and CDR2 SVGAGI. CDR3 sequence: CASSYSGTAMNTEAFF. CDR3 DNA: TGTGCCAGCAGTTACTCTGGAACAGCAATGAACACTGAAGCTTTCTTT.

The CDR3 region is CASSRLGGPSYEQYF. The DNA for the CDR3 is TGTGCCAGCAGCCGATTGGGGGGCCCCTCCTACGAGCAGTACTTC. This chain connects TRBV5-5 to TRBJ2-7; D may match TRBD1 or TRBD2 (6 bases each). Deletions cut 4 bases from V and 0 bases from J, with 14 bases between. The CDR3 has 15 residues. Germline V CDR1 and CDR2: SGHKS, YYEKEE (reference sequence). Drawing the rest from reference TRBV5-5 and TRBJ2-7, the complete variable domain is DAGVTQSPTHLIKTRGQQVTLRCSPISGHKSVSWYQQVLGQGPQFIFQYYEKEERGRGNFPDRFSARQFPNYSSELNVNALLLGDSALYLCASSRLGGPSYEQYFGPGTRLTVT.

This chain uses TRBV6-5 with TRBJ2-7; 11 nucleotides match TRBD2. The germline gives CDR1 MNHEY, CDR2 SVGAGI. The CDR3 is 16 amino acids. Unmatched junction bases numbered 4, after V lost 0 bases and J lost 3 bases. For the CDR3, the DNA is TGTGCCAGCAGTTACTCGATAGCGGGAGGGTTCTACGAGCAGTACTTC. It translates to CASSYSIAGGFYEQYF.

The CDR3 sequence: CASSLLSRSNTEAFF. CDR3 in DNA: TGTGCCAGCAGTTTGCTCTCGCGCTCGAACACTGAAGCTTTCTTT. The chain carries TRBV28 and TRBJ1-1; D unresolved. The CDR3 contains 15 residues. V was trimmed by 3 bases and J by 1 base, leaving 12 bases between them. CDR1 MDHEN and CDR2 SYDVKM come from the germline V gene.

The chain is built from TRBV7-9 and TRBJ2-1; TRBD2 aligns across 12 bases. The junction had 3 bases not matched to a gene; V was cut back by 5 bases and J by 1 base. CDR1 and CDR2 (germline): SEHNR, FQNEAQ (reference sequence). CDR3 size: 16 residues. The CDR3 DNA reads TGTGCCAGCAGCAGGACTAGCGGGGCGTCCTACAATGAGCAGTTCTTC. It codes for CASSRTSGASYNEQFF. Full variable domain (missing parts from reference TRBV7-9 and TRBJ2-1): DTGVSQNPRHKITKRGQNVTFRCDPISEHNRLYWYRQTLGQGPEFLTYFQNEAQLEKSRLLSDRFSAERPKGSFSTLEIQRTEQGDSAMYLCASSRTSGASYNEQFFGPGTRLTVL.

The chain uses TRBV5-4 and TRBJ2-7; D call uncertain. Trimming removed 4 bases from V and 2 bases from J, with 13 bases in between. Germline V gene lookup returns CDR1 SGHNT and CDR2 YYREEE (reference sequence). This CDR3 comprises 14 residues. The CDR3 reads CASSNYGPTYEQYF. For the CDR3, the DNA is TGTGCCAGCAGCAATTACGGGCCTACCTACGAGCAGTACTTC. The entire variable domain, with the rest obtained from reference TRBV5-4 and TRBJ2-7, is as follows: ETGVTQSPTHLIKTRGQQVTLRCSSQSGHNTVSWYQQALGQGPQFIFQYYREEENGRGNFPPRFSGLQFPNYSSELNVNALELDDSALYLCASSNYGPTYEQYFGPGTRLTVT.

This chain joins TRBV28 and TRBJ1-5, with D unresolved. Germline loops: CDR1 MDHEN, CDR2 SYDVKM. V lost 2 bases to trimming and J lost 6 bases, with 17 bases between them. This CDR3 is 16 amino acids long. CDR3 in amino acids: CASSLHYPQVGQPQHF. The CDR3 DNA reads as TGTGCCAGCAGTTTACACTACCCCCAAGTAGGTCAGCCCCAGCATTTT.

This clone showed up just once. The same CDR3 arises from other DNA sequences in this sample as well. V usage is TRBV6-5 and J usage is TRBJ2-2; D possibly uses TRBD1 or TRBD2 (5 bases each). This CDR3 has 15 amino acids. The germline V and J ends were trimmed by 2 bases and 3 bases, with 10 bases remaining between them. Germline lookup yields CDR1 MNHEY and CDR2 SVGAGI. This CDR3 is CASSYEGPDTGELFF. CDR3 nucleotides: TGTGCCAGCAGTTACGAGGGGCCAGACACCGGGGAGCTGTTTTTT.

The chain carries TRBV4-1 and TRBJ2-5, with D perhaps TRBD2 (6 bases). CDR1 and CDR2 (germline): MGHRA, YSYEKL. V was pared by 3 bases and J by 3 bases, with 11 bases between. The CDR3 sequence is 14 residues long. CDR3 nucleotides: TGCGCCAGCAGCCATACGGGGGAGAAAGAGACCCAGTACTTC. Protein: CASSHTGEKETQYF.

The chain carries TRBV30 and TRBJ2-7; TRBD2 agrees at 8 bases. The CDR3 contains 16 residues. V lost 2 bases to trimming and J lost 0 bases; unmatched junction nucleotides: 9. Germline-derived CDR1 and CDR2 are GTSNPN and SVGIG (reference sequence). This CDR3 is CAWSFISGMISYEQYF. CDR3 in DNA: TGTGCCTGGAGTTTCATTAGCGGGATGATCTCCTACGAGCAGTACTTC.

The chain employs TRBV9 and TRBJ2-3, with a weak D call TRBD2 (5 bases). V lost 0 bases to trimming and J lost 5 bases, with 16 bases between them. CDR1 and CDR2 from the germline V gene are SGDLS and YYNGEE. The CDR3 totals 16 residues. As DNA, the CDR3 is TGTGCCAGCAGCGTAGCAGAGGGTGAGTTCCGAGATACGCAGTATTTT. Amino acids: CASSVAEGEFRDTQYF.

The genes are TRBV7-9 and TRBJ2-5, with 14 bases identical to TRBD2. The germline CDR1 and CDR2 sequences are SEHNR and FQNEAQ (reference sequence). V trimming: 3 bases; J trimming: 5 bases; junction bases outside the gene matches: 2. The CDR3 consists of 15 residues. The CDR3 sequence: CASSFGTSGSETQYF. The CDR3 region has the DNA TGTGCCAGCAGCTTCGGGACTAGCGGGAGTGAGACCCAGTACTTC.

For this clone: The sample carries other DNA sequences with the same CDR3. The V call is TRBV27, the J call TRBJ2-7; TRBD2 matches 7 bases. CDR1 is MNHEY and CDR2 is SMNVEV in the germline V gene (reference sequence). The CDR3 has 13 amino acids. The junction had 2 bases not matched to a gene; V was cut back by 3 bases and J by 3 bases. As DNA, the CDR3 is TGTGCCAGCAGTTTCGGGAGGAGCTACGAGCAGTACTTC. Amino acid sequence: CASSFGRSYEQYF.

This rearrangement joins TRBV7-9 to TRBJ1-1; unclear D gene. Germline CDR1 and CDR2: SEHNR and FQNEAQ (reference sequence). Trimming pared 4 bases from V and 1 base from J, leaving 13 bases between. This CDR3 spans 15 amino acids. DNA for the CDR3: TGTGCCAGCAGCTCCCACCAGAGGGAGAACACTGAAGCTTTCTTT. Residues: CASSSHQRENTEAFF.

The rearrangement links TRBV9 to TRBJ2-3; no clear D gene. Germline CDR1 is SGDLS and CDR2 is YYNGEE. CDR3 length: 16 amino acids. V lost 3 bases and J 8 bases, leaving 22 bases between the germline ends. The CDR3 here is CASSDPGPLGPLTQYF. The CDR3 DNA follows: TGTGCCAGCAGCGACCCCGGACCCCTCGGCCCTCTTACGCAGTATTTT.

This chain connects TRBV28 to TRBJ1-5; 8 bases align to TRBD1. CDR1 and CDR2 (germline): MDHEN, SYDVKM. The J segment lost 2 bases and the V segment lost 5 bases, leaving 5 bases of the junction unmatched. The CDR3 runs 15 residues. The CDR3 DNA reads TGTGCCAGCAGTCGGACAGGGAGGCGCAATCAGCCCCAGCATTTT. Protein sequence: CASSRTGRRNQPQHF.

V gene TRBV4-1 combines with J gene TRBJ2-1; either TRBD1 or TRBD2 may fit D (5 bases each). Germline V gives CDR1 MGHRA, CDR2 YSYEKL. This CDR3 region has 16 residues. Trimming took off 1 base at V and 5 bases at J, with 15 bases between the two ends. DNA of the CDR3: TGCGCCAGCAGCCAAGCAACTCCGGGACCCCACAATGAGCAGTTCTTC. Its protein is CASSQATPGPHNEQFF.

The chain combines TRBV13 with TRBJ2-5, with 10 bases that match TRBD2. The DNA matches TRBJ2-7 better at its end, which makes the J call doubtful. The V gene's germline CDR1 is PRHDT and CDR2 FYEKMQ (reference sequence). This CDR3 is 16 amino acids long. The CDR3: CASSLSAGGSSYEQYF. Here the CDR3 DNA reads TGTGCCAGCAGCTTATCAGCGGGGGGGAGCTCCTACGAGCAGTACTTC.

The V call is TRBV9, the J call TRBJ1-3; a weak D match, TRBD1 (5 bases). Germline CDR1 is SGDLS and CDR2 is YYNGEE. Deletions cut 3 bases from V and 0 bases from J, with 13 bases between. CDR3 size: 16 residues. DNA for the CDR3: TGTGCCAGCAGCGCGGGGACGGTGAGCTCTGGAAACACCATATATTTT. Its protein is CASSAGTVSSGNTIYF. Full variable domain (outside the CDR3, taken from reference TRBV9 and TRBJ1-3): DSGVTQTPKHLITATGQRVTLRCSPRSGDLSVYWYQQSLDQGLQFLIQYYNGEERAKGNILERFSAQQFPDLHSELNLSSLELGDSALYFCASSAGTVSSGNTIYFGEGSWLTVV.

The chain recombines TRBV7-9 with TRBJ1-6; D not resolved. This CDR3 has 16 residues. CDR1 and CDR2 (germline): SEHNR, FQNEAQ (reference sequence). V lost 5 bases to trimming and J lost 6 bases, with 17 bases between them. The CDR3 sequence is CASSGAGREINSPLHF. The CDR3 nucleotides read TGTGCCAGCAGCGGCGCGGGAAGGGAAATTAATTCACCCCTCCACTTT. The full variable domain, its missing parts supplied by reference TRBV7-9 and TRBJ1-6, is DTGVSQNPRHKITKRGQNVTFRCDPISEHNRLYWYRQTLGQGPEFLTYFQNEAQLEKSRLLSDRFSAERPKGSFSTLEIQRTEQGDSAMYLCASSGAGREINSPLHFGNGTRLTVT.

The rearrangement joins TRBV28 to TRBJ2-5; D unclear. CDR1 and CDR2 (germline): MDHEN, SYDVKM. Trimming shortened V by 4 bases and J by 0 bases, and 12 bases separated the two germline ends. There are 15 residues in the CDR3. CDR3 sequence (DNA): TGTGCCAGCAGTTCACCCAAAGGTTACCAAGAGACCCAGTACTTC. Translation gives CASSSPKGYQETQYF.

The chain recombines TRBV27 with TRBJ1-5; maybe TRBD1 (5 bases). Germline CDR1 reads MNHEY; CDR2 reads SMNVEV (reference sequence). The length of the CDR3 is 14 residues. V gave up 3 bases and J gave up 4 bases, with 10 bases separating them. The CDR3 nucleotides are TGTGCCAGCAGTTTGGGGGGGTGGAATCAGCCCCAGCATTTT. Its protein is CASSLGGWNQPQHF.

The gene calls are TRBV27 and TRBJ2-3, with TRBD1 matching 7 bases. Trimming took 7 bases from V and 5 from J; bases not matched to a gene: 18. Germline V gene lookup returns CDR1 MNHEY and CDR2 SMNVEV (reference sequence). The CDR3 sequence is 17 residues long. The CDR3 DNA follows: TGTGCCAGCACTTACTTAAGGACAGGCCCCGTGGAAGATACGCAGTATTTT. The encoded protein is CASTYLRTGPVEDTQYF.

This chain uses TRBV27 with TRBJ2-1; 7 nucleotides agree with TRBD1. The CDR3 is 15 residues long. Germline CDR1 is MNHEY and CDR2 is SMNVEV (reference sequence). Trimming cost V 6 bases and J 3 bases; bases outside gene matches: 8. CDR3 sequence (DNA): TGTGCCAGCAGACAAGGGACAGTTAACTACAATGAGCAGTTCTTC. It codes for CASRQGTVNYNEQFF.